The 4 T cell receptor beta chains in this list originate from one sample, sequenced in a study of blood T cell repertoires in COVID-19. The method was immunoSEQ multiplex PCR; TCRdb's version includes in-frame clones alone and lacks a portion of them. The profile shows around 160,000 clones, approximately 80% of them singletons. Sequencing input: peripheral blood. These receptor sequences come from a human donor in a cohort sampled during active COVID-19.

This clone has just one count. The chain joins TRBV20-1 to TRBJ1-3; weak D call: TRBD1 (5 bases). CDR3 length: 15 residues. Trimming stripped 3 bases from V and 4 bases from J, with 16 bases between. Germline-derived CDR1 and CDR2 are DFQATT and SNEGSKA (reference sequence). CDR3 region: CSASQGATRGNTIYF. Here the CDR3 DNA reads TGCAGTGCTAGTCAAGGGGCAACAAGAGGAAACACCATATATTTT.

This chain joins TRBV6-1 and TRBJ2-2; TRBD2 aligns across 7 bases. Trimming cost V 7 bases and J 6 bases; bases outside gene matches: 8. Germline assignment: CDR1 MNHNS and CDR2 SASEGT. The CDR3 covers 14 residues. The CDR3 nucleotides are TGTGCCAGCACCCCAGGGAGGGGCGCCGGGGAGCTGTTTTTT. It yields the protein CASTPGRGAGELFF.

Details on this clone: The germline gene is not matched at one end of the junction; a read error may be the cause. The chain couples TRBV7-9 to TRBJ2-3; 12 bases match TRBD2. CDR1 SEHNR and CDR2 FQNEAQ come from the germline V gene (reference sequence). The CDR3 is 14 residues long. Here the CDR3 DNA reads TGTGCCAGCAGCCTAGCGGGGGGGCAAGATACGCAGTATTTT. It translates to CASSLAGGQDTQYF.

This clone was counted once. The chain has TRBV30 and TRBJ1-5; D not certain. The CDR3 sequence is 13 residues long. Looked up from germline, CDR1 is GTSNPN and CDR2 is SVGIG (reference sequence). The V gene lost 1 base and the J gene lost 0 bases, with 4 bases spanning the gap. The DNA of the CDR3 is TGTGCCTGGAGTGCAGATAGCAATCAGCCCCAGCATTTT. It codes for CAWSADSNQPQHF.